Each of the 15 T cell receptor beta chains below was sequenced from the same sample in a study of blood T cell repertoires in COVID-19. This table comes from immunoSEQ multiplex PCR, and its TCRdb copy is limited to in-frame clones, with some not included. Counted here are about 120,000 clones, 85% to 90% occurring once; the ten biggest clones make up about 2.1%. The material sequenced was peripheral blood. Receptors originate from a woman in her 50s with acute or convalescent COVID-19.

This clone came up a few times. The chain has TRBV19 and TRBJ2-2; 14 bases map to TRBD2. Unmatched junction bases numbered 10, after V lost 4 bases and J lost 3 bases. This CDR3 has 19 amino acids. Germline V gives CDR1 LNHDA, CDR2 SQIVND (reference sequence). The CDR3 sequence is CASSRIGTSGRRDTGELFF. In DNA form, the CDR3 reads TGTGCCAGTAGTAGGATTGGGACTAGCGGGAGAAGGGACACCGGGGAGCTGTTTTTT.

The chain joins TRBV7-9 to TRBJ1-2; 7 bases map to TRBD1. In germline, CDR1 is SEHNR, CDR2 FQNEAQ (reference sequence). The CDR3 is 16 amino acids. Losses at the gene ends were 4 bases for V and 8 bases for J; bases not matched to a gene: 16. CDR3 nucleotide sequence: TGTGCCAGCAGCTCCCTCGCTCTAGACAGGGTAGGGGGCTACACCTTC. It is translated as CASSSLALDRVGGYTF.

This clone has more than one count but fewer than ten. CDR3 loop: CASSIERETGETQYF. DNA for the CDR3: TGTGCCAGTAGTATTGAGCGGGAGACTGGGGAGACCCAGTACTTC. The chain links TRBV19 to TRBJ2-5; TRBD2 aligns across 8 bases. Trimming removed 3 bases from V and 5 bases from J; junction bases left unmatched: 8. CDR1 is LNHDA, CDR2 SQIVND, per germline (reference sequence). This CDR3 has 15 residues.

This chain links TRBV4-2 with TRBJ2-7, with a possible D match to TRBD1 (6 bases). CDR3 length: 15 amino acids. Germline loops: CDR1 LGHNA, CDR2 YNFKEQ. Trimming stripped 0 bases from V and 0 bases from J, with 9 bases between. CDR3 residues: CASSQDLDSSYEQYF. Here the CDR3 DNA reads TGTGCCAGCAGCCAAGATCTGGACAGCTCCTACGAGCAGTACTTC.

The chain has TRBV11-2 and TRBJ2-3; TRBD2 matches 7 bases. The germline CDR1 and CDR2 sequences are SGHAT and FQNNGV. V was clipped by 2 bases and J by 6 bases; unmatched bases: 11. This CDR3 has 16 residues. CDR3 loop: CASSLILAGRADTQYF. CDR3 DNA sequence: TGTGCCAGCAGCTTAATTCTCGCGGGGAGGGCGGATACGCAGTATTTT.

The V gene is TRBV20-1, the J gene TRBJ1-1; the D gene is possibly TRBD1 (5 bases). Per germline, CDR1 DFQATT and CDR2 SNEGSKA (reference sequence). This CDR3 comprises 10 residues. The V and J ends lost 7 bases and 3 bases respectively, with 6 bases between them. CDR3 sequence: CSGGDTEAFF. The DNA for the CDR3 is TGCAGTGGGGGGGACACTGAAGCTTTCTTT.

V is TRBV6-2 or TRBV6-3 and J is TRBJ2-5, with D unresolved. V lost 0 bases and J 7 bases, leaving 3 bases between the germline ends. The CDR3 is 11 residues long. Germline lookup yields CDR1 MNHEY and CDR2 SVGEGT. In nucleotides, the CDR3 is TGTGCCAGCAGTTACTCCCGGACCCAGTACTTC. Translation gives CASSYSRTQYF.

The gene calls are TRBV6-5 and TRBJ2-7, with 10 nucleotides matching TRBD1. V lost 6 bases to trimming and J lost 0 bases; unmatched junction nucleotides: 5. The germline CDR1 and CDR2 sequences are MNHEY and SVGAGI. This CDR3 is 15 amino acids long. DNA of the CDR3: TGTGCCAGCAGCGGCGACAGGGGGCTCTCCTACGAGCAGTACTTC. Residues: CASSGDRGLSYEQYF.

The J gene is TRBJ1-1, the V gene TRBV11-2; D might be TRBD1 (6 bases). The V and J ends lost 1 base and 4 bases respectively, with 13 bases between them. Looked up from germline, CDR1 is SGHAT and CDR2 is FQNNGV. The CDR3 length is 15 residues. The CDR3 here is CASSLVLQGSTEAFF. The CDR3 DNA reads as TGTGCCAGCAGCTTAGTATTGCAGGGGTCCACTGAAGCTTTCTTT.

The genes are TRBV5-1 and TRBJ1-1, with D possibly matching TRBD1 (5 bases). The V and J ends lost 2 bases and 6 bases respectively, with 17 bases between them. The CDR3 has 15 amino acids. CDR1 and CDR2 (germline): SGHRS, YFSETQ. The CDR3 is CASSLPAGGRSEAFF. CDR3 coding DNA: TGCGCCAGCAGCTTACCGGCGGGGGGTAGGTCTGAAGCTTTCTTT.

The V gene is TRBV10-3, the J gene TRBJ2-7, with 8 bases aligning to TRBD1. CDR3 length: 14 amino acids. V dropped 5 bases and J dropped 5; count of bases not matched to a gene: 8. CDR1 ENHRY and CDR2 SYGVKD come from the germline V gene. Here the CDR3 reads CAISTGQGYDEQYF. The CDR3 DNA sequence: TGTGCCATCAGTACCGGACAGGGCTACGACGAGCAGTACTTC.

This chain's CDR3 is CASSFQGTANYGYTF. In DNA form, the CDR3 reads TGTGCCAGCAGTTTCCAGGGGACCGCTAACTATGGCTACACCTTC. The rearrangement links TRBV27 to TRBJ1-2; maybe TRBD1 (6 bases). The germline CDR1 and CDR2 sequences are MNHEY and SMNVEV (reference sequence). V was pared by 3 bases and J by 0 bases, with 11 bases between. The CDR3 runs 15 residues.

The chain has TRBV6-2 or TRBV6-3 and TRBJ1-1; D gene unclear. The V and J ends lost 5 bases and 5 bases respectively, with 12 bases between them. The CDR3 runs 13 residues. CDR1 and CDR2 from the germline V gene are MNHEY and SVGEGT. The CDR3 sequence: CASSNTVETEAFF. In DNA, the CDR3 is TGTGCCAGCAGTAACACCGTGGAGACTGAAGCTTTCTTT.

This chain uses TRBV5-6 with TRBJ1-1; 7 bases align to TRBD1. Germline V gene sequence: CDR1 SGHDT, CDR2 YYEEEE. This CDR3 contains 14 residues. V gave up 4 bases and J gave up 1 base; unmatched junction bases: 4. The CDR3 DNA follows: TGTGCCAGCAGCAGGAGGGACAGGAACACTGAAGCTTTCTTT. Amino acid sequence: CASSRRDRNTEAFF.

The chain has TRBV4-1 and TRBJ1-6; D might be TRBD1 (5 bases). V gave up 0 bases and J gave up 8 bases, with 20 bases separating them. Germline V gene data show CDR1 as MGHRA and CDR2 as YSYEKL. The CDR3 is 18 amino acids. The CDR3 loop reads CASSQDRAGPRPYSPLHF. The CDR3, as DNA: TGCGCCAGCAGCCAAGATCGCGCGGGGCCCCGGCCTTATTCACCCCTCCACTTT.